The 25 T cell receptor beta chains given below trace back to one sample, sequenced in a study of blood T cell repertoires in COVID-19. TCRdb keeps only in-frame clones here, not all; method: immunoSEQ multiplex PCR. This sample carries 150,000 to 200,000 clones, approximately 86% of them seen once, and the ten largest clones take roughly 9.1%. Sequencing input: peripheral blood. The source of these receptors is a man aged 50-59 years with active or convalescent COVID-19.

This clone was observed once. The chain carries TRBV30 and TRBJ2-7; D unclear. The CDR3 consists of 15 residues. V lost 1 base and J 0 bases, leaving 13 bases between the germline ends. Germline V gene data show CDR1 as GTSNPN and CDR2 as SVGIG (reference sequence). The CDR3 DNA follows: TGTGCCTGGAGTGGTCTTAGAGACAACTCCTACGAGCAGTACTTC. It translates to CAWSGLRDNSYEQYF.

This clone was seen only once. The chain joins TRBV6-1 to TRBJ1-1; D remains unclear. CDR1 is MNHNS, CDR2 SASEGT, per germline. Trimming took off 2 bases at V and 3 bases at J, with 13 bases between the two ends. The CDR3 totals 15 residues. The CDR3 is CASSELFGGDTEAFF. CDR3 coding DNA: TGTGCCAGCAGTGAACTTTTCGGCGGGGACACTGAAGCTTTCTTT.

This chain connects TRBV7-9 to TRBJ2-3; weak D call: TRBD1 (5 bases). The germline V and J ends were trimmed by 5 bases and 3 bases, with 9 bases remaining between them. This CDR3 is 13 amino acids long. Germline CDR1 is SEHNR and CDR2 is FQNEAQ (reference sequence). The CDR3 region has the DNA TGTGCCAGCAGCCGATCAGGGACAGATACGCAGTATTTT. Translated, it gives CASSRSGTDTQYF.

This rearrangement joins TRBV12-5 to TRBJ1-2; TRBD1 matches 7 bases. The CDR3 totals 13 residues. In germline, CDR1 is LGHNT, CDR2 FRNRAP. J gave up 3 bases and V 7 bases, and 5 bases lay outside the gene matches. This CDR3 is CASALGTDYGYTF. The DNA of the CDR3 is TGTGCTAGTGCCTTGGGGACAGACTATGGCTACACCTTC.

The J gene is TRBJ2-7, the V gene TRBV6-2 or TRBV6-3, with 9 nucleotides matching TRBD2. Germline V gene data show CDR1 as MNHEY and CDR2 as SVGEGT. V shed 2 bases, J shed 2 bases, and the junction held 4 bases outside the gene matches. This CDR3 contains 15 residues. CDR3 loop: CASSYGGGDPYEQYF. The CDR3, as DNA: TGTGCCAGCAGTTACGGCGGGGGGGACCCCTACGAGCAGTACTTC.

This chain uses TRBV20-1 with TRBJ1-1; no reliable D call. Germline V lookup: CDR1 DFQATT, CDR2 SNEGSKA (reference sequence). Trimming took 3 bases from V and 0 from J, leaving 8 bases between them. There are 13 residues in the CDR3. CDR3: CSASKTLNTEAFF. The CDR3 DNA reads as TGCAGTGCTAGTAAAACTTTGAACACTGAAGCTTTCTTT.

The chain carries TRBV14 and TRBJ1-2; D uncertain. V shed 0 bases and J shed 4 bases, with 9 bases lying between them. Germline assignment: CDR1 SGHDN and CDR2 FVKESK. This CDR3 has 14 amino acids. The CDR3, as DNA: TGTGCCAGCAGCCAAGAACTGGGAGGCTATGGCTACACCTTC. Its translation: CASSQELGGYGYTF.

This chain uses TRBV18 with TRBJ2-5; D is perhaps TRBD2 (5 bases). Germline CDR1 is KGHSH and CDR2 is LQKENI. The V end lost 1 base, the J end lost 1 base, and 7 bases lay between the germline ends. CDR3 length equals 14 residues. The CDR3 DNA reads as TGTGCCAGCTCACCACTAGGAGGCCAAGAGACCCAGTACTTC. This encodes CASSPLGGQETQYF.

The chain couples TRBV7-2 to TRBJ2-3; D is uncertain. Germline CDR1 and CDR2: SGHTA and FQGNSA. The V end lost 2 bases, the J end lost 0 bases, and 6 bases lay between the germline ends. The CDR3 length is 14 residues. The DNA for the CDR3 is TGTGCCAGCAGCTTAATGACTAGCACAGATACGCAGTATTTT. Its translation is CASSLMTSTDTQYF.

The chain combines TRBV28 with TRBJ1-2; no firm D call. The germline CDR1 and CDR2 sequences are MDHEN and SYDVKM. This CDR3 has 12 amino acids. Trimming left V 6 bases short and J 11 bases short, with 16 bases between. As DNA, the CDR3 is TGTGCCAGCAGCTTCCTCCATCAGGCTTACACCTTC. Translating gives CASSFLHQAYTF.

The table lists this clone with a count of one. The V gene is TRBV29-1, the J gene TRBJ1-1; the match to TRBD1 covers 10 bases. Germline V CDR1 and CDR2: SQVTM, ANQGSEA. V lost 6 bases to trimming and J lost 3 bases; unmatched junction nucleotides: 13. The CDR3 spans 16 residues. The CDR3 is CSVKTGGVNLYTEAFF. Here the CDR3 DNA reads TGCAGCGTGAAGACAGGGGGCGTCAATCTGTACACTGAAGCTTTCTTT. Looking up the rest from reference TRBV29-1 and TRBJ1-1 gives the full variable domain: SAVISQKPSRDICQRGTSLTIQCQVDSQVTMMFWYRQQPGQSLTLIATANQGSEATYESGFVIDKFPISRPNLTFSTLTVSNMSPEDSSIYLCSVKTGGVNLYTEAFFGQGTRLTVV.

The chain carries TRBV9 and TRBJ2-2; 8 nucleotides match TRBD2. The CDR3 runs to 15 residues. The germline CDR1 and CDR2 sequences are SGDLS and YYNGEE. V gave up 2 bases and J gave up 4 bases; unmatched junction bases: 4. The DNA for the CDR3 is TGTGCCAGCAGCGTGGTTAGCGGGGCCACCGGGGAGCTGTTTTTT. Translation gives CASSVVSGATGELFF.

The chain recombines TRBV28 with TRBJ1-1, with no clear D. Germline V lookup: CDR1 MDHEN, CDR2 SYDVKM. V shed 9 bases and J shed 1 base, with 9 bases lying between them. The CDR3 contains 12 residues. CDR3: CASITWNTEAFF. CDR3 coding DNA: TGTGCCAGTATTACATGGAACACTGAAGCTTTCTTT.

The chain links TRBV12-3 or TRBV12-4 to TRBJ1-2; D is possibly TRBD1 (6 bases). The V end was cut by 3 bases, the J end by 7 bases, with 12 bases between. The CDR3 length is 13 residues. This CDR3 is CASSFGGAGGYTF. The DNA for the CDR3 is TGTGCCAGCAGTTTTGGGGGCGCAGGTGGCTACACCTTC.

This chain links TRBV25-1 with TRBJ2-1, with D maybe TRBD1 (6 bases). The V end lost 5 bases, the J end lost 4 bases, and 9 bases lay between the germline ends. The germline V gene encodes CDR1 MGHDK and CDR2 SYGVNS. This CDR3 contains 13 residues. The CDR3 is CASSRTDYNEQFF. In nucleotides, the CDR3 is TGTGCCAGCAGTCGGACAGATTACAATGAGCAGTTCTTC.

This chain uses TRBV5-4 with TRBJ2-5, with D possibly matching TRBD1 (6 bases). The V gene's germline CDR1 is SGHNT and CDR2 YYREEE (reference sequence). The CDR3 extends over 15 amino acids. V was cut by 4 bases and J by 4 bases, with 17 bases left in between. CDR3 nucleotide sequence: TGTGCCAGCAGCGTATCCGGGACACCCTTAGAGACCCAGTACTTC. It codes for CASSVSGTPLETQYF.

The chain couples TRBV2 to TRBJ1-1; 9 bases align to TRBD1. This CDR3 is built from 13 residues. The junction had 3 bases not matched to a gene; V was cut back by 9 bases and J by 1 base. CDR1 is SNHLY, CDR2 FYNNEI, per germline. CDR3 in amino acids: CASKGQGNTEAFF. Here the CDR3 DNA reads TGTGCCAGTAAGGGACAGGGGAACACTGAAGCTTTCTTT. Using reference TRBV2 and TRBJ1-1 for the parts outside the CDR3, the full variable domain is EPEVTQTPSHQVTQMGQEVILRCVPISNHLYFYWYRQILGQKVEFLVSFYNNEISEKSEIFDDQFSVERPDGSNFTLKIRSTKLEDSAMYFCASKGQGNTEAFFGQGTRLTVV.

The rearrangement joins TRBV19 to TRBJ2-2; weak D call: TRBD2 (5 bases). Trimming removed 6 bases from V and 0 bases from J, with 14 bases in between. Germline CDR1 LNHDA, CDR2 SQIVND (reference sequence). This CDR3 region has 16 residues. CDR3 in amino acids: CASSGSGGPNTGELFF. The CDR3 DNA reads as TGTGCCAGTAGCGGGTCTGGCGGGCCGAACACCGGGGAGCTGTTTTTT. Full variable domain (rest looked up from reference TRBV19 and TRBJ2-2): DGGITQSPKYLFRKEGQNVTLSCEQNLNHDAMYWYRQDPGQGLRLIYYSQIVNDFQKGDIAEGYSVSREKKESFPLTVTSAQKNPTAFYLCASSGSGGPNTGELFFGEGSRLTVL.

The rearrangement joins TRBV6-6 to TRBJ2-2; 7 bases fit TRBD1. The CDR3 totals 14 residues. The germline V gene has CDR1 MNHNY and CDR2 SVGAGI (reference sequence). After removal of 2 bases from V and 5 bases from J, the junction contained 2 bases not matched to a gene. The CDR3 here is CASSYRDSTGELFF. The CDR3 DNA is TGTGCCAGCAGTTACCGGGACAGTACCGGGGAGCTGTTTTTT.

The chain has TRBV18 and TRBJ1-1; D unresolved. The CDR3 extends over 13 amino acids. Per germline, CDR1 KGHSH and CDR2 LQKENI. The germline V and J ends were trimmed by 3 bases and 4 bases, with 9 bases remaining between them. CDR3 nucleotides: TGTGCCAGCTCACCCCAACGAGCCACTGAAGCTTTCTTT. Its translation is CASSPQRATEAFF.

This chain uses TRBV3-1 (or the pseudogene TRBV3-2) with TRBJ1-5; the match to TRBD1 covers 7 bases. Germline V gene lookup returns CDR1 LGHDT and CDR2 YNNKEL (reference sequence). The CDR3 runs 14 residues. J lost 2 bases, V lost 4 bases, and 2 bases had no gene match. The CDR3 reads CASSLQGRNQPQHF. DNA of the CDR3: TGTGCCAGCAGCCTACAGGGGCGCAATCAGCCCCAGCATTTT.

This rearrangement joins TRBV6-5 to TRBJ2-7; the D gene is possibly TRBD1 (6 bases). Germline V lookup: CDR1 MNHEY, CDR2 SVGAGI. This CDR3 has 13 amino acids. V was cut by 7 bases and J by 3 bases, with 13 bases left in between. The CDR3: CASIRHRDYEQYF. The CDR3 coding sequence is TGTGCCAGCATTAGACACAGGGACTACGAGCAGTACTTC.

The chain recombines TRBV6-1 with TRBJ1-6; 7 nucleotides align to TRBD1. CDR1 and CDR2 from the germline V gene are MNHNS and SASEGT. Germline trimming cut 2 bases from V and 6 bases from J; bases unmatched to any gene: 4. The CDR3 totals 15 residues. The CDR3 DNA sequence: TGTGCCAGCAGTGAAACCGACAGGGTTAATTCACCCCTCCACTTT. This encodes CASSETDRVNSPLHF.

The rearrangement links TRBV6-5 to TRBJ1-1, with a possible D match to TRBD1 (5 bases). V lost 6 bases and J 4 bases, leaving 12 bases between the germline ends. Germline values: CDR1 MNHEY, CDR2 SVGAGI. The CDR3 covers 13 residues. CDR3 amino acids: CASRNGGSTEAFF. DNA of the CDR3: TGTGCCAGCAGAAACGGGGGGTCCACTGAAGCTTTCTTT.

J is TRBJ2-7 and V is TRBV18; TRBD1 agrees at 8 bases. This CDR3 region has 15 residues. Trimming at V came to 3 bases and at J to 5 bases, leaving 9 bases not matched to a gene. Looked up from germline, CDR1 is KGHSH and CDR2 is LQKENI. The CDR3 protein is CASSPETGGRDEQYF. The CDR3 DNA reads as TGTGCCAGCTCACCGGAAACAGGGGGGAGAGACGAGCAGTACTTC.